Shown below are 25 T cell receptor beta chains from a single sample sequenced in a study of response to subunit inactivated influenza vaccine. TCRdb fed the RT-PCR reads into MiXCR, producing one record per CDR3 protein. The profile shows about 570,000 distinct CDR3 sequences, about 11% of them singletons. The same sample was also studied in work on T cells expressing NK-cell markers. That report adds: Template switching by 5'RACE with UMIs generated the TCR beta cDNA.

The material sequenced was PBMCs from blood, taken on the day of vaccination. The receptor set was obtained from a man in his fifties or sixties who received an inactivated influenza vaccine.

For this clonotype: A much larger clone is a single base away; this may be a read error. The chain has TRBV28 and TRBJ2-2; TRBD2 agrees at 10 bases. V shed 9 bases, J shed 5 bases, and the junction held 12 bases outside the gene matches. This CDR3 comprises 16 residues. Germline values: CDR1 MDHEN, CDR2 SYDVKM. The CDR3 region is CARSPDLAGATGELFF. In DNA, the CDR3 is TGTGCCAGAAGCCCTGATCTAGCGGGGGCAACCGGGGAGCTGTTTTTT.

To note about this clonotype: One end of the junction does not line up with germline, which may come from a read error. V gene TRBV27 combines with J gene TRBJ1-2; D perhaps matches TRBD1 (5 bases). Germline CDR1 reads MNHEY; CDR2 reads SMNVEV (reference sequence). This CDR3 is 13 amino acids long. The CDR3 reads CTSSRGTGYGYTF. CDR3 nucleotides: TGTACCAGCAGTCGCGGGACGGGCTATGGCTACACCTTC.

This clonotype was counted at least ten times. V gene TRBV19 combines with J gene TRBJ1-5; TRBD1 might be the D (5 bases). The CDR3 covers 14 residues. V lost 3 bases to trimming and J lost 5 bases, with 11 bases between them. CDR1 is LNHDA, CDR2 SQIVND, per germline (reference sequence). This chain's CDR3 is CASSIGQGYQPQHF. CDR3 nucleotide sequence: TGTGCCAGTAGTATTGGCCAGGGCTATCAGCCCCAGCATTTT.

The CDR3 DNA follows: TGTGCCAGCGGGACACCGAACACCGGGGAGCTGTTTTTT. This sequence encodes CASGTPNTGELFF. This chain connects TRBV7-3 to TRBJ2-2; D perhaps matches TRBD1 (6 bases). Germline loops: CDR1 SGHTA, CDR2 FQGTGA. The CDR3 runs 13 residues. V lost 8 bases and J lost 0, with 7 bases in between. The full variable domain, with the rest looked up from reference TRBV7-3 and TRBJ2-2, is GAGVSQTPSNKVTEKGKYVELRCDPISGHTALYWYRQSLGQGPEFLIYFQGTGAADDSGLPNDRFFAVRPEGSVSTLKIQRTERGDSAVYLCASGTPNTGELFFGEGSRLTVL.

This clonotype is a singleton in its sample. V is TRBV5-1 and J is TRBJ2-4; D might be TRBD2 (6 bases). V lost 3 bases and J 1 base, leaving 17 bases between the germline ends. This CDR3 has 17 amino acids. Germline V gene data show CDR1 as SGHRS and CDR2 as YFSETQ. The CDR3 region is CASSSLGSGVAKNIQYF. The CDR3 region has the DNA TGCGCCAGCAGCTCACTTGGTTCGGGAGTTGCCAAAAACATTCAGTACTTC. The full variable domain, its missing parts supplied by reference TRBV5-1 and TRBJ2-4, is KAGVTQTPRYLIKTRGQQVTLSCSPISGHRSVSWYQQTPGQGLQFLFEYFSETQRNKGNFPGRFSGRQFSNSRSEMNVSTLELGDSALYLCASSSLGSGVAKNIQYFGAGTRLSVL.

A few counts support this clonotype. The chain uses TRBV5-1 and TRBJ1-1; possible D gene TRBD1, 5 bases. CDR3 size: 13 residues. The V gene's germline CDR1 is SGHRS and CDR2 YFSETQ. Between the trimmed V and J ends, which lost 4 bases and 6 bases, there was a span of 13 bases. The CDR3 DNA reads TGCGCCAGCAGCCTGGTCCGGGGACCTGAAGCTTTCTTT. Its protein product is CASSLVRGPEAFF.

The gene calls are TRBV7-9 and TRBJ2-7, with D maybe TRBD2 (5 bases). Germline values: CDR1 SEHNR, CDR2 FQNEAQ (reference sequence). The V gene lost 2 bases and the J gene lost 7 bases, with 12 bases spanning the gap. The CDR3 consists of 13 residues. CDR3 DNA sequence: TGTGCCAGCAGCTTATCATCCCGCGGGGAGCAGTACTTC. The encoded protein is CASSLSSRGEQYF.

This rearrangement joins TRBV5-1 to TRBJ2-2; D is undetermined. Germline V lookup: CDR1 SGHRS, CDR2 YFSETQ. The CDR3 has 15 amino acids. V lost 0 bases and J 8 bases, leaving 14 bases between the germline ends. The CDR3 bases are TGCGCCAGCAGCTTGGCCACGGGCGGCCCAGGGGAGCTGTTTTTT. Translating it yields CASSLATGGPGELFF.

This sequence joins TRBV3-1 and TRBJ2-7; tentatively, D is TRBD2 (6 bases). V lost 11 bases, J lost 3 bases, and 17 bases lay in between. The CDR3 is 13 amino acids. Germline V gene data show CDR1 as LGHDT and CDR2 as YNNKEL (reference sequence). The CDR3 here is CAAGGAGLYEQYF. Here the CDR3 DNA reads TGTGCCGCCGGAGGGGCAGGACTCTACGAGCAGTACTTC.

The chain recombines TRBV6-2 or TRBV6-3 with TRBJ2-2; no definite D call. CDR1 is MNHEY and CDR2 is SVGEGT in the germline V gene. The CDR3 consists of 11 residues. The germline V and J ends were trimmed by 10 bases and 8 bases, with 11 bases remaining between them. CDR3 DNA: TGTGCCACCAACAGTGGAGGGGAGCTGTTTTTT. It specifies CATNSGGELFF.

The genes are TRBV30 and TRBJ1-1; no definite D call. Germline V lookup: CDR1 GTSNPN, CDR2 SVGIG (reference sequence). The CDR3 has 13 residues. The germline V and J ends were trimmed by 2 bases and 0 bases, with 7 bases remaining between them. CDR3 protein: CAWSREVNTEAFF. CDR3 in DNA: TGTGCCTGGAGTAGGGAGGTGAACACTGAAGCTTTCTTT.

This clonotype came up a few times. V and J are TRBV5-1 and TRBJ2-5; no clear D. The CDR3 loop spans 13 amino acids. With 0 bases removed from V and 5 bases from J, the gap between germline ends came to 8 bases. The germline V gene has CDR1 SGHRS and CDR2 YFSETQ. The CDR3 coding sequence is TGCGCCAGCAGCTTGGATATCTTGGAGACCCAGTACTTC. Translation: CASSLDILETQYF.

This clonotype has a count of ten or more. The rearrangement joins TRBV6-1 to TRBJ1-1; tentatively, D is TRBD1 (5 bases). Germline V gene lookup returns CDR1 MNHNS and CDR2 SASEGT. Trimming removed 6 bases from V and 3 bases from J, with 11 bases in between. CDR3 length equals 13 residues. Written as DNA, the CDR3 is TGTGCCAGCAGCTCCGGGACGGACACTGAAGCTTTCTTT. This translates into CASSSGTDTEAFF.

This clonotype was seen a few times. V usage is TRBV10-3 and J usage is TRBJ2-7, with D perhaps TRBD2 (6 bases). The CDR3 contains 14 residues. Germline V gene lookup returns CDR1 ENHRY and CDR2 SYGVKD. With 3 bases removed from V and 5 bases from J, the gap between germline ends came to 14 bases. CDR3 protein: CAISEVGGSHEQYF. CDR3 DNA: TGTGCCATCAGTGAAGTGGGAGGTTCCCACGAGCAGTACTTC.

This clonotype was recorded at least ten times. The J gene is TRBJ2-1, the V gene TRBV24-1; D remains unclear. The V gene's germline CDR1 is KGHDR and CDR2 SFDVKD. The CDR3 consists of 12 residues. V lost 5 bases and J lost 12, with 13 bases in between. CDR3 loop: CATSVGSWGQFF. The CDR3 nucleotides read TGTGCCACCAGTGTAGGCTCTTGGGGGCAGTTCTTC.

This clonotype is medium-sized (0.01 to 0.1%). The rearrangement uses TRBV20-1 and TRBJ2-1; 7 nucleotides match TRBD1. Germline lookup yields CDR1 DFQATT and CDR2 SNEGSKA (reference sequence). This CDR3 region has 15 residues. The ends lost 4 bases at V and 0 bases at J; junction bases unmatched: 6. The CDR3 here is CSANPGTVSYNEQFF. For the CDR3, the DNA is TGCAGTGCTAACCCCGGGACAGTCTCCTACAATGAGCAGTTCTTC.

In its sample, this clonotype was seen many times. The chain employs TRBV18 and TRBJ2-6; D unresolved. The ends were cut back, 2 bases at V and 1 base at J, with 6 bases in the middle. CDR3 length: 15 residues. Looked up from germline, CDR1 is KGHSH and CDR2 is LQKENI. CDR3 residues: CASSPRASGANVLTF. The CDR3 region has the DNA TGTGCCAGCTCACCAAGGGCATCTGGGGCCAACGTCCTGACTTTC.

This clonotype was detected many times. CDR3 sequence reads: CASSSGQGRNQPQHF. In DNA, the CDR3 is TGTGCCAGCTCATCCGGACAGGGGCGAAATCAGCCCCAGCATTTT. The chain carries TRBV12-3 or TRBV12-4 and TRBJ1-5, with TRBD1 matching 9 bases. After removal of 8 bases from V and 4 bases from J, the junction contained 9 bases not matched to a gene. This CDR3 contains 15 residues.

The genes are TRBV5-1 and TRBJ2-3, with D perhaps matching TRBD1 (6 bases). The CDR3 is 17 residues long. Trimming took 2 bases from V and 0 from J, leaving 16 bases between them. Germline lookup yields CDR1 SGHRS and CDR2 YFSETQ. The CDR3 protein is CASSFVRGMSSTDTQYF. In nucleotides, the CDR3 is TGCGCCAGCAGCTTTGTAAGGGGGATGTCTAGCACAGATACGCAGTATTTT.

This clonotype was seen only a few times. The chain is built from TRBV20-1 and TRBJ1-2, with D tentatively TRBD1 (6 bases). Germline CDR1 and CDR2: DFQATT and SNEGSKA (reference sequence). V lost 6 bases to trimming and J lost 2 bases, with 13 bases between them. The CDR3 runs to 13 residues. CDR3 sequence (DNA): TGCAGTGCCGGAGGGACAACCAACTATGGCTACACCTTC. Translated: CSAGGTTNYGYTF.

V usage is TRBV7-9 and J usage is TRBJ2-1; either TRBD1 or TRBD2 may fit D (5 bases each). Germline loops: CDR1 SEHNR, CDR2 FQNEAQ (reference sequence). Trimming left V 5 bases short and J 10 bases short, with 27 bases between. The CDR3 is 17 amino acids. The CDR3 DNA is TGTGCCAGCAGCGTTTTATGTCCACCCGGGACCCAATGCGAGCAGTTCTTC. It yields the protein CASSVLCPPGTQCEQFF. Full variable domain (rest looked up from reference TRBV7-9 and TRBJ2-1): DTGVSQNPRHKITKRGQNVTFRCDPISEHNRLYWYRQTLGQGPEFLTYFQNEAQLEKSRLLSDRFSAERPKGSFSTLEIQRTEQGDSAMYLCASSVLCPPGTQCEQFFGPGTRLTVL.

The chain employs TRBV4-3 and TRBJ2-1, with D hard to call. The germline V and J ends were trimmed by 1 base and 0 bases, with 7 bases remaining between them. Per germline, CDR1 LGHNA and CDR2 YSLEER. The CDR3 has 15 amino acids. The CDR3 protein is CASSQVYSSYNEQFF. In DNA form, the CDR3 reads TGCGCCAGCAGCCAAGTGTACAGCTCCTACAATGAGCAGTTCTTC.

This clonotype was detected a few times. This sequence joins TRBV6-2 or TRBV6-3 and TRBJ1-5; D gene uncertain. There are 16 residues in the CDR3. Looked up from germline, CDR1 is MNHEY and CDR2 is SVGEGT. The V end was cut by 1 base, the J end by 1 base, with 11 bases between. The CDR3 coding sequence is TGTGCCAGCAGTTACTTTTCGGCACTCAGCAATCAGCCCCAGCATTTT. Residues: CASSYFSALSNQPQHF.

The chain is built from TRBV11-2 and TRBJ1-2; 10 nucleotides match TRBD1. The CDR3 is 16 amino acids. From germline, CDR1 is SGHAT and CDR2 FQNNGV. V was pared by 0 bases and J by 7 bases, with 8 bases of the junction left unmatched. The CDR3 coding sequence is TGTGCCAGCAGCTTAGATCTAGCGGGACAGGGGTTTGGCTACACCTTC. Protein: CASSLDLAGQGFGYTF.

This clonotype occurred a few times. The CDR3 DNA reads as TGTGCCAGCAGCGGTGGGGTCGGGTATAATTCACCCCTCCACTTT. The encoded protein is CASSGGVGYNSPLHF. The chain links TRBV7-2 to TRBJ1-6; D remains unclear. Per the germline V gene, CDR1 is SGHTA and CDR2 is FQGNSA. This CDR3 comprises 15 residues. V was shortened by 5 bases and J by 4 bases, with 12 bases between the two germline ends.